The T cell receptor (beta chain) described here comes from a study of blood T cell repertoires in COVID-19. Sequenced by immunoSEQ multiplex PCR; TCRdb stores in-frame clones only, minus some. Of about 210,000 clones in the sample, around nine tenths were seen once. V lost 2 bases and J 5 bases, leaving 14 bases between the germline ends. The CDR3 spans 16 residues. Germline V gene sequence: CDR1 SGDLS, CDR2 YYNGEE. This receptor was identified in a middle-aged woman with acute or convalescent COVID-19. The specimen was peripheral blood. The chain is built from TRBV9 and TRBJ1-6; D is perhaps TRBD1 (5 bases). Written as DNA, the CDR3 is TGTGCCAGCAGCGTGGGTTCTCAGGGCAATAATTCACCCCTCCACTTT. It yields the protein CASSVGSQGNNSPLHF.